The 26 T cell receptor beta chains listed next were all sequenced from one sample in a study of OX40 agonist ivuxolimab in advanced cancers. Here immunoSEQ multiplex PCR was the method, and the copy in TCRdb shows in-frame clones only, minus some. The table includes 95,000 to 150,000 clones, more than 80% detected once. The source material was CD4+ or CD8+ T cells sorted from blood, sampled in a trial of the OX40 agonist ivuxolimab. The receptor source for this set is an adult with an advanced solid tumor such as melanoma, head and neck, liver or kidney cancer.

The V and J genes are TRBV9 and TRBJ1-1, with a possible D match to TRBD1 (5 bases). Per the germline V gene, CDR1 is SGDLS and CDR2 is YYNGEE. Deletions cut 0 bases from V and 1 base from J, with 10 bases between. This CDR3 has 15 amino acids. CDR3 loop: CASSVGLGTNTEAFF. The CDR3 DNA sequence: TGTGCCAGCAGCGTAGGACTCGGGACGAACACTGAAGCTTTCTTT.

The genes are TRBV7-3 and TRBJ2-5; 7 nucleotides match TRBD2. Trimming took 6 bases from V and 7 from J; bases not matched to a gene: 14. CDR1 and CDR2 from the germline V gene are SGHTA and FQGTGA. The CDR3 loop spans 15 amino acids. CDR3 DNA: TGTGCCAGCAGTTACGATAGGACTAGTTTCGCGACCCAGTACTTC. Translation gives CASSYDRTSFATQYF.

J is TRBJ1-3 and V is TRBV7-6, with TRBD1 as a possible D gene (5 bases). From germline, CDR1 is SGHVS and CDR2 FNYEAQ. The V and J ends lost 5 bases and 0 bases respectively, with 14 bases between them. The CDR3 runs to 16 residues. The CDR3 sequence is CASSPVAGISGNTIYF. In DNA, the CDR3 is TGTGCCAGCAGCCCCGTGGCAGGGATCTCTGGAAACACCATATATTTT. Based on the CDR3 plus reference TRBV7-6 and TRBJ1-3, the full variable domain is GAGVSQSPRYKVTKRGQDVALRCDPISGHVSLYWYRQALGQGPEFLTYFNYEAQQDKSGLPNDRFSAERPEGSISTLTIQRTEQRDSAMYRCASSPVAGISGNTIYFGEGSWLTVV.

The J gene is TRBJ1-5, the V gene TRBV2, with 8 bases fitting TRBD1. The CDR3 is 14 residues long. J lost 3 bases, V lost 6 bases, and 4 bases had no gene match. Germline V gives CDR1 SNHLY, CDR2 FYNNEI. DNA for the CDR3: TGTGCCAGCAGCCCGACAGGGGCCAATCAGCCCCAGCATTTT. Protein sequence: CASSPTGANQPQHF.

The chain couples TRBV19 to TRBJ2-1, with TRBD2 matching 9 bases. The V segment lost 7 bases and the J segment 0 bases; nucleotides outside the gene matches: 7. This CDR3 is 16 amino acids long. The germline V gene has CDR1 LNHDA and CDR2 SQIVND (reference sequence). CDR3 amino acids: CASKERGANSYNEQFF. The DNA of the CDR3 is TGTGCCAGTAAGGAGCGGGGGGCTAACTCCTACAATGAGCAGTTCTTC.

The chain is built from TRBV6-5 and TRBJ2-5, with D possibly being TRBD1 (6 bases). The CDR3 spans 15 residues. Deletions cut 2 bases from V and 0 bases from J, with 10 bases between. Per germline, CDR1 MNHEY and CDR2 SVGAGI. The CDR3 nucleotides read TGTGCCAGCAGTTACGGGGGCGAGTACCAAGAGACCCAGTACTTC. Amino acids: CASSYGGEYQETQYF.

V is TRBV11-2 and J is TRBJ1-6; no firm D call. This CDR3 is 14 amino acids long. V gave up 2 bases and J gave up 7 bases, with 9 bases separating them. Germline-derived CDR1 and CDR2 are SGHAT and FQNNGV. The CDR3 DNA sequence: TGTGCCAGCAGCTTATCGGGCTCCAATTCACCCCTCCACTTT. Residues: CASSLSGSNSPLHF.

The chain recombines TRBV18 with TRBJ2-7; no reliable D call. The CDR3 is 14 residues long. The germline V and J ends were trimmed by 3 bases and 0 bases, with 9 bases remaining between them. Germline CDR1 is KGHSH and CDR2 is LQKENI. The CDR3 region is CASSPSRSSYEQYF. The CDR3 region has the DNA TGTGCCAGCTCACCGTCCAGGAGCTCCTACGAGCAGTACTTC. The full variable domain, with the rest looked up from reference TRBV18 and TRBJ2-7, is NAGVMQNPRHLVRRRGQEARLRCSPMKGHSHVYWYRQLPEEGLKFMVYLQKENIIDESGMPKERFSAEFPKEGPSILRIQQVVRGDSAAYFCASSPSRSSYEQYFGPGTRLTVT.

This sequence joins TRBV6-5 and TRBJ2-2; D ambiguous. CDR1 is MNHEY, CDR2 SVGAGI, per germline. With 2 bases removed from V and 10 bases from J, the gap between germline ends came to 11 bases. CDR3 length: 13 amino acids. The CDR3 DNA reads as TGTGCCAGCAGTTACGGCATTCTAAAGGAGCTGTTTTTT. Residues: CASSYGILKELFF.

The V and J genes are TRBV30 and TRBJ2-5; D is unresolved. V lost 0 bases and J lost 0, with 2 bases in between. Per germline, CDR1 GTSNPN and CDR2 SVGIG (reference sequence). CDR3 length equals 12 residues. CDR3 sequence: CAWSVHQETQYF. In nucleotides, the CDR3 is TGTGCCTGGAGTGTCCACCAAGAGACCCAGTACTTC.

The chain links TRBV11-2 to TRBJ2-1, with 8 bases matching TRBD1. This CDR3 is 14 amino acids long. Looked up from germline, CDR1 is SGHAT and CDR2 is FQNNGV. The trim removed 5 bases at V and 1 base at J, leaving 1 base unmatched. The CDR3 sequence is CASSRQGSYNEQFF. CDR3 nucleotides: TGTGCCAGCAGCCGACAGGGGTCCTACAATGAGCAGTTCTTC.

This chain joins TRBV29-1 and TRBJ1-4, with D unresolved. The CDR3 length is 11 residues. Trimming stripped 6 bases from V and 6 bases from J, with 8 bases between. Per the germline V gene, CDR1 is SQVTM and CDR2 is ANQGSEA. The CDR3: CSVSRDEKLFF. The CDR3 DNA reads TGCAGCGTGTCGAGGGATGAAAAACTGTTTTTT.

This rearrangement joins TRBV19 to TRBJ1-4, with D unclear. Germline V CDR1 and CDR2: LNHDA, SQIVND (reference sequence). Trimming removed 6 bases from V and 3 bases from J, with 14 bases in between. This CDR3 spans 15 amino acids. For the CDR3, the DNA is TGTGCCAGTAGCCTAAGGAGGGTCTCTAATGAAAAACTGTTTTTT. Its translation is CASSLRRVSNEKLFF.

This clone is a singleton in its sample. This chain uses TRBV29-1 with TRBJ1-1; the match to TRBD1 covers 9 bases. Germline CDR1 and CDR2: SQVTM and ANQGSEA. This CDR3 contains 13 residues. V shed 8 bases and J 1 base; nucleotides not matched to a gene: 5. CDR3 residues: CSSPGQGNTEAFF. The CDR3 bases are TGCAGCTCCCCGGGACAGGGGAACACTGAAGCTTTCTTT.

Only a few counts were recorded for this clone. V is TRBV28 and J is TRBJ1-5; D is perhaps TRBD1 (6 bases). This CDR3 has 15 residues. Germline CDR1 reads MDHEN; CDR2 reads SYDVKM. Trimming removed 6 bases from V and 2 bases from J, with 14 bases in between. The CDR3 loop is CASRSGAAGNQPQHF. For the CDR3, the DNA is TGTGCCAGCAGGTCGGGGGCAGCTGGCAATCAGCCCCAGCATTTT. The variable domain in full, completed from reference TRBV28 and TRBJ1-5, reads DVKVTQSSRYLVKRTGEKVFLECVQDMDHENMFWYRQDPGLGLRLIYFSYDVKMKEKGDIPEGYSVSREKKERFSLILESASTNQTSMYLCASRSGAAGNQPQHFGDGTRLSIL.

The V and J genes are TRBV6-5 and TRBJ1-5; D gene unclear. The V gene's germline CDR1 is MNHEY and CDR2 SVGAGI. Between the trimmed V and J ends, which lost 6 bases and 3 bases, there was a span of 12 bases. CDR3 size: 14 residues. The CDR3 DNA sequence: TGTGCCAGCAGGGGGAGATTTTCCAATCAGCCCCAGCATTTT. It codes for CASRGRFSNQPQHF.

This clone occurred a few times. The CDR3 nucleotides read TGTGCCTGGAGTGTCGGTAGTGACTATGGCTACACCTTC. Residues: CAWSVGSDYGYTF. This rearrangement joins TRBV30 to TRBJ1-2, with D uncertain. Germline CDR1 is GTSNPN and CDR2 is SVGIG (reference sequence). The CDR3 contains 13 residues. Trimming took off 0 bases at V and 3 bases at J, with 8 bases between the two ends. The complete variable domain, with remaining parts taken from reference TRBV30 and TRBJ1-2, reads SQTIHQWPATLVQPVGSPLSLECTVEGTSNPNLYWYRQAAGRGLQLLFYSVGIGQISSEVPQNLSASRPQDRQFILSSKKLLLSDSGFYLCAWSVGSDYGYTFGSGTRLTVV.

Here the CDR3 DNA reads TGTGCCAGCAAGCAGGCGGTTTCTAATTCACCCCTCCACTTT. Amino acids: CASKQAVSNSPLHF. V is TRBV6-5 and J is TRBJ1-6; D unresolved. Trimming pared 7 bases from V and 6 bases from J, leaving 13 bases between. The CDR3 contains 14 residues. CDR1 is MNHEY and CDR2 is SVGAGI in the germline V gene.

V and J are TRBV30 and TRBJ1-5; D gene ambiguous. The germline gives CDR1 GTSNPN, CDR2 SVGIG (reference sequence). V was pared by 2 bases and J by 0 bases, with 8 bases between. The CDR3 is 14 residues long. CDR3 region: CAWSSGNSNQPQHF. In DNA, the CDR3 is TGTGCCTGGAGTTCAGGAAATAGCAATCAGCCCCAGCATTTT.

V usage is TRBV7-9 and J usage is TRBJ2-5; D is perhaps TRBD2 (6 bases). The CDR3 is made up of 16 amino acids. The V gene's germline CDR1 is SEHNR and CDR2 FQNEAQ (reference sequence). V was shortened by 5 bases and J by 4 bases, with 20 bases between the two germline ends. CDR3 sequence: CASSDPAGLGLETQYF. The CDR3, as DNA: TGTGCCAGCAGCGACCCCGCGGGGCTAGGTCTAGAGACCCAGTACTTC.

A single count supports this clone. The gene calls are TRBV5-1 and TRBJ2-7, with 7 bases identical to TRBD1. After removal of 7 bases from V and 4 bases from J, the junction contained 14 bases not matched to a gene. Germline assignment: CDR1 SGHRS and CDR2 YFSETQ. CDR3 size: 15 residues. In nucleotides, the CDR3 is TGCGCCAGCGCCCTTCGAGCAGGGGGTATTTACGAGCAGTACTTC. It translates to CASALRAGGIYEQYF.

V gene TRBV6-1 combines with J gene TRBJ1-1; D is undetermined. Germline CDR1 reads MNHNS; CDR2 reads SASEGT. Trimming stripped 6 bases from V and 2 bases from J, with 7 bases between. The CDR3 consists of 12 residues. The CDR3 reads CASSRTNTEAFF. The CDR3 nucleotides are TGTGCCAGCAGCAGGACTAACACTGAAGCTTTCTTT.

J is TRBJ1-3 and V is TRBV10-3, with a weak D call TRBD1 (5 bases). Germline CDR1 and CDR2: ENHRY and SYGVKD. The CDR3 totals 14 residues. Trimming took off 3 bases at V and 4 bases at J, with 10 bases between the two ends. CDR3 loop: CAISDGATGNTIYF. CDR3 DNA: TGTGCCATCAGTGATGGGGCAACCGGAAACACCATATATTTT.

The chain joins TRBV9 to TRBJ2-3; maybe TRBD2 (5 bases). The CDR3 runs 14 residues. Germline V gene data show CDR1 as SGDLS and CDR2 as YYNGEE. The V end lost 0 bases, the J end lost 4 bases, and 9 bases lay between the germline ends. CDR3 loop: CASSVVGSSDTQYF. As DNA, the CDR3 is TGTGCCAGCAGCGTAGTTGGGAGTTCAGATACGCAGTATTTT.

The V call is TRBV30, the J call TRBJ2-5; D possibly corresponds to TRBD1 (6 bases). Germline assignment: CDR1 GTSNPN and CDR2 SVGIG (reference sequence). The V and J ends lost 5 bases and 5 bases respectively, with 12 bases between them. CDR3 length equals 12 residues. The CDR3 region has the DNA TGTGCCTGGGACAGGTGGGGGGAGACCCAGTACTTC. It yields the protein CAWDRWGETQYF.

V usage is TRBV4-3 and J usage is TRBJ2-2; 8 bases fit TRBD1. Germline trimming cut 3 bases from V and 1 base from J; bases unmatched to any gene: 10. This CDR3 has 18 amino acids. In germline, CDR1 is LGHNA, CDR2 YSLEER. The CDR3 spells CASSHPLQGARNTGELFF. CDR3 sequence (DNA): TGCGCCAGCAGCCATCCCCTGCAGGGGGCGCGGAACACCGGGGAGCTGTTTTTT.